The 23 T cell receptor beta chains below all came from one sample that was sequenced in a study of cytomegalovirus exposure and HLA in healthy donors. Vbeta (60) and Jbeta (13) primers were used in the PCR. Libraries were prepared by immunoSEQ multiplex PCR; TCRdb keeps only in-frame clonotypes and omits some of them. Of 150,000 to 250,000 clones detected, 79% appear once; the ten largest clones hold 1.5% to 1.7%. Sequencing was carried out using PBMCs. These receptors originate from a girl between 10 and 17 years old in good health and CMV-seropositive.

V gene TRBV19 combines with J gene TRBJ2-1, with TRBD2 as a possible D gene (5 bases). The CDR3 has 15 residues. CDR1 and CDR2 from the germline V gene are LNHDA and SQIVND (reference sequence). Trimming took off 6 bases at V and 6 bases at J, with 18 bases between the two ends. Here the CDR3 reads CASRLSGNPFNEQFF. CDR3 DNA sequence: TGTGCCAGTAGATTAAGCGGTAACCCTTTCAATGAGCAGTTCTTC.

The chain has TRBV6-1 and TRBJ1-3, with TRBD1 identical over 7 bases. The germline V gene encodes CDR1 MNHNS and CDR2 SASEGT. The CDR3 runs 14 residues. V lost 9 bases, J lost 2 bases, and 7 bases stayed unmatched. CDR3 DNA: TGTGCCAGTATGTCCGACAGGGCTGGAAACACCATATATTTT. It encodes CASMSDRAGNTIYF.

V is TRBV29-1 and J is TRBJ2-5, with TRBD1 identical over 8 bases. The CDR3 length is 14 residues. V was clipped by 3 bases and J by 2 bases; unmatched bases: 5. Germline CDR1 reads SQVTM; CDR2 reads ANQGSEA. The CDR3 sequence: CSVEPRDRQETQYF. CDR3 sequence (DNA): TGCAGCGTTGAGCCCCGGGACAGGCAAGAGACCCAGTACTTC.

V usage is TRBV5-1 and J usage is TRBJ2-7; 8 positions agree with TRBD1. The CDR3 contains 15 residues. J was trimmed by 3 bases and V by 5 bases; bases with no gene match: 10. The germline CDR1 and CDR2 sequences are SGHRS and YFSETQ. The CDR3 here is CASRIGQGGGYEQYF. The CDR3 nucleotides read TGCGCCAGCAGAATCGGACAGGGAGGTGGCTACGAGCAGTACTTC.

The DNA for the CDR3 is TGTGCCATCAGCCCAACGATTACACCCAACACTGAAGCTTTCTTT. Translated, it gives CAISPTITPNTEAFF. V usage is TRBV10-3 and J usage is TRBJ1-1; D gene ambiguous. V was pared by 6 bases and J by 2 bases, with 16 bases between. There are 15 residues in the CDR3. In germline, CDR1 is ENHRY, CDR2 SYGVKD.

The chain is built from TRBV6-1 and TRBJ2-3; 9 bases map to TRBD2. CDR3 size: 14 residues. The V gene's germline CDR1 is MNHNS and CDR2 SASEGT. J gave up 4 bases and V 7 bases, and 6 bases lay outside the gene matches. The CDR3 sequence is CASKRGGDSDTQYF. CDR3 DNA: TGTGCCAGCAAACGCGGGGGGGACTCAGATACGCAGTATTTT.

The V gene is TRBV7-2, the J gene TRBJ2-1, with D unresolved. The germline V and J ends were trimmed by 1 base and 7 bases, with 5 bases remaining between them. The CDR3 has 12 amino acids. CDR1 and CDR2 from the germline V gene are SGHTA and FQGNSA. CDR3 nucleotides: TGTGCCAGCAGCTTAGTTTTAAATGAGCAGTTCTTC. Translating it yields CASSLVLNEQFF.

CDR3 nucleotides: TGTGCCAGTAGATTACCCGGAGGGAATGAAAAACTGTTTTTT. Translating it yields CASRLPGGNEKLFF. The rearrangement uses TRBV19 and TRBJ1-4, with D uncertain. The CDR3 has 14 residues. Trimming took off 6 bases at V and 5 bases at J, with 13 bases between the two ends. CDR1 and CDR2 (germline): LNHDA, SQIVND (reference sequence).

The V and J genes are TRBV11-2 and TRBJ2-1; D unclear. V was trimmed by 4 bases and J by 2 bases, leaving 12 bases between them. CDR1 and CDR2 from the germline V gene are SGHAT and FQNNGV. This CDR3 contains 15 residues. The CDR3 coding sequence is TGTGCCAGCAGCTCCCACGGCGGAACCTACAATGAGCAGTTCTTC. It encodes CASSSHGGTYNEQFF. Based on the CDR3 plus reference TRBV11-2 and TRBJ2-1, the full variable domain is EAGVAQSPRYKIIEKRQSVAFWCNPISGHATLYWYQQILGQGPKLLIQFQNNGVVDDSQLPKDRFSAERLKGVDSTLKIQPAKLEDSAVYLCASSSHGGTYNEQFFGPGTRLTVL.

The CDR3 DNA reads TGTGCCAGCGGGGCATCGAGCCGGAAAGCTTTCTTT. It is translated as CASGASSRKAFF. The genes are TRBV6-5 and TRBJ1-1, with D possibly TRBD1 on 5 matching bases. V was clipped by 8 bases and J by 9 bases, with 16 bases between them. The germline gives CDR1 MNHEY, CDR2 SVGAGI. This CDR3 is built from 12 residues.

The rearrangement links TRBV4-3 to TRBJ2-2; TRBD2 is a possible D gene (5 bases). This CDR3 has 16 amino acids. Trimming removed 3 bases at V and 2 bases at J, with 13 bases between. The germline gives CDR1 LGHNA, CDR2 YSLEER. In DNA form, the CDR3 reads TGCGCCAGCAGCCACGGGGTAGGGTATAACACCGGGGAGCTGTTTTTT. It specifies CASSHGVGYNTGELFF.

As concerns this clone: The sample contains more than one DNA sequence encoding this CDR3. The chain uses TRBV9 and TRBJ1-1, with a weak D call TRBD1 (5 bases). V shed 2 bases and J shed 0 bases, with 8 bases lying between them. The germline CDR1 and CDR2 sequences are SGDLS and YYNGEE. CDR3 length equals 14 residues. CDR3 amino acids: CASSVGGVNTEAFF. CDR3 in DNA: TGTGCCAGCAGCGTCGGAGGGGTGAACACTGAAGCTTTCTTT.

The rearrangement links TRBV6-5 to TRBJ1-1, with D hard to call. Trimming pared 1 base from V and 0 bases from J, leaving 6 bases between. Germline loops: CDR1 MNHEY, CDR2 SVGAGI. This CDR3 comprises 14 residues. CDR3 sequence reads: CASSYWGVNTEAFF. CDR3 coding DNA: TGTGCCAGCAGTTACTGGGGAGTGAACACTGAAGCTTTCTTT.

This sequence joins TRBV6-1 and TRBJ1-5; D remains ambiguous. Germline V gene lookup returns CDR1 MNHNS and CDR2 SASEGT. V was clipped by 6 bases and J by 6 bases, with 15 bases between them. This CDR3 spans 14 amino acids. CDR3 protein: CASRPTGVGQPQHF. In DNA, the CDR3 is TGTGCCAGCAGGCCCACTGGAGTGGGTCAGCCCCAGCATTTT.

This chain connects TRBV19 to TRBJ1-2; 8 bases are a match to TRBD1. From germline, CDR1 is LNHDA and CDR2 SQIVND (reference sequence). The CDR3 is 14 residues long. V shed 6 bases and J 5 bases; nucleotides not matched to a gene: 8. This chain's CDR3 is CASRRQGTQYGYTF. The CDR3 region has the DNA TGTGCCAGTAGAAGACAGGGGACGCAGTATGGCTACACCTTC.

The chain joins TRBV9 to TRBJ2-1; TRBD2 is a possible D gene (6 bases). V was pared by 0 bases and J by 9 bases, with 19 bases between. The CDR3 contains 16 residues. Germline CDR1 and CDR2: SGDLS and YYNGEE. The CDR3 sequence: CASSVGVGQGGSEQFF. The DNA of the CDR3 is TGTGCCAGCAGCGTAGGGGTGGGGCAGGGAGGCAGTGAGCAGTTCTTC.

This clone turned up a few times. V and J are TRBV27 and TRBJ1-2; 12 nucleotides match TRBD1. Trimming removed 6 bases from V and 8 bases from J; junction bases left unmatched: 4. The CDR3 covers 13 residues. Germline loops: CDR1 MNHEY, CDR2 SMNVEV (reference sequence). CDR3 nucleotides: TGTGCCAGCAGACCGGGACAGGGGGCGGGCTACACCTTC. This sequence encodes CASRPGQGAGYTF.

The rearrangement joins TRBV10-3 to TRBJ2-1; D gene ambiguous. CDR1 ENHRY and CDR2 SYGVKD come from the germline V gene. Trimming stripped 0 bases from V and 4 bases from J, with 7 bases between. The CDR3 covers 14 residues. In DNA, the CDR3 is TGTGCCATCAGTGAGTCAACAGTATACAATGAGCAGTTCTTC. It is translated as CAISESTVYNEQFF.

The table lists this clone with a count of one. V usage is TRBV11-3 and J usage is TRBJ2-1, with 9 nucleotides matching TRBD2. V shed 5 bases and J 5 bases; nucleotides not matched to a gene: 16. This CDR3 is built from 18 residues. Germline V gene sequence: CDR1 SGHNT, CDR2 YENEEA. This CDR3 is CASSRGKPLAGGNNEQFF. DNA for the CDR3: TGTGCCAGCAGCCGCGGTAAACCCCTCGCGGGGGGGAACAATGAGCAGTTCTTC.

The chain employs TRBV7-2 and TRBJ1-5, with 7 bases lining up with TRBD1. Losses at the gene ends were 6 bases for V and 0 bases for J; bases not matched to a gene: 5. There are 15 residues in the CDR3. CDR1 and CDR2 from the germline V gene are SGHTA and FQGNSA. Here the CDR3 DNA reads TGTGCCAGCAGGTTGACAGGGCTTAGCAATCAGCCCCAGCATTTT. It yields the protein CASRLTGLSNQPQHF.

The chain has TRBV13 and TRBJ2-2; 8 nucleotides agree with TRBD2. CDR3 size: 16 residues. Per germline, CDR1 PRHDT and CDR2 FYEKMQ (reference sequence). V trimming: 5 bases; J trimming: 4 bases; junction bases outside the gene matches: 9. The CDR3 nucleotides read TGTGCCAGCAGCGTCCGTAGCGGGGATTTCACCGGGGAGCTGTTTTTT. This gives the protein CASSVRSGDFTGELFF.

The J gene is TRBJ1-3, the V gene TRBV18; D might be TRBD1 (5 bases). The CDR3 sequence is 16 residues long. Germline CDR1 reads KGHSH; CDR2 reads LQKENI. Trimming shortened V by 1 base and J by 8 bases, and 18 bases separated the two germline ends. The CDR3 DNA reads TGTGCCAGCTCACCACAGGGGTCTATTACGGGAGACACCATATATTTT. As protein: CASSPQGSITGDTIYF.

This clone was recorded once. The rearrangement uses TRBV6-6 and TRBJ2-1; 8 bases line up with TRBD2. The CDR3 totals 13 residues. The ends lost 7 bases at V and 6 bases at J; junction bases unmatched: 5. Germline CDR1 reads MNHNY; CDR2 reads SVGAGI (reference sequence). Here the CDR3 DNA reads TGTGCCAGCACACCCGGGGGGGGCAATGAGCAGTTCTTC. Its protein product is CASTPGGGNEQFF.